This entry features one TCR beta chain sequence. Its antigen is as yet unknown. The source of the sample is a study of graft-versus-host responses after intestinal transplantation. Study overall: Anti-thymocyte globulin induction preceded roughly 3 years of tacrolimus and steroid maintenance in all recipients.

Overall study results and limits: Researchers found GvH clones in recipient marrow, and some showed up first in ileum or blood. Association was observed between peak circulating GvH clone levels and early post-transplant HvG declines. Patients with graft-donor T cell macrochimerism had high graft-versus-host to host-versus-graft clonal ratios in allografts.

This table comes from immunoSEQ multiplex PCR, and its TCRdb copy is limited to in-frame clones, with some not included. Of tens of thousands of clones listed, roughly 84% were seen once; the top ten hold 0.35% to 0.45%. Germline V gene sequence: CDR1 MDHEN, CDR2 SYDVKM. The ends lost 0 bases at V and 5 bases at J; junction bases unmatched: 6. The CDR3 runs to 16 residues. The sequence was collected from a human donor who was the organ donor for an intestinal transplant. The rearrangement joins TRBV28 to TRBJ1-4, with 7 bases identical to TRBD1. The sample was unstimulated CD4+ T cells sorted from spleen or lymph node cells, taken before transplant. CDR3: CASSLWASGGNEKLFF. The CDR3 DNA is TGTGCCAGCAGTTTATGGGCTTCAGGGGGGAATGAAAAACTGTTTTTT.